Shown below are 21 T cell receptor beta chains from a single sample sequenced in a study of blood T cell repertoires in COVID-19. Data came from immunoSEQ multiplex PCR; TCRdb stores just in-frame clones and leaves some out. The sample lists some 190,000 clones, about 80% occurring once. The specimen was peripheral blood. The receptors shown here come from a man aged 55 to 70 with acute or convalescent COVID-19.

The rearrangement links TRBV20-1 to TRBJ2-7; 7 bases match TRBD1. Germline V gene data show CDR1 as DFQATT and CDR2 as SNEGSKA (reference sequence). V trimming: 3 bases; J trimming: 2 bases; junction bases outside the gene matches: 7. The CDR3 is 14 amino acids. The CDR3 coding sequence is TGCAGTGCTAGTAGGGGGCAGCCGCCCTACGAGCAGTACTTC. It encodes CSASRGQPPYEQYF.

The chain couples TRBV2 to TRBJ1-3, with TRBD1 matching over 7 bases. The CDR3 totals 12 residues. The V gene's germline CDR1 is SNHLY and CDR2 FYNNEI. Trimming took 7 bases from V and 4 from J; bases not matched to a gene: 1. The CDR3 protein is CASKGAGNTIYF. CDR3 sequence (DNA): TGTGCCAGCAAGGGGGCAGGAAACACCATATATTTT.

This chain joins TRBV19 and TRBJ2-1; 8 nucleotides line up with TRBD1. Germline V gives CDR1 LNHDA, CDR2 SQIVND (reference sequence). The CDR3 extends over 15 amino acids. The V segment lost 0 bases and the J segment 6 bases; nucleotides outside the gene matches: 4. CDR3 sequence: CASSIETGVGNEQFF. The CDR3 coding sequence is TGTGCCAGTAGTATAGAGACAGGGGTAGGCAATGAGCAGTTCTTC.

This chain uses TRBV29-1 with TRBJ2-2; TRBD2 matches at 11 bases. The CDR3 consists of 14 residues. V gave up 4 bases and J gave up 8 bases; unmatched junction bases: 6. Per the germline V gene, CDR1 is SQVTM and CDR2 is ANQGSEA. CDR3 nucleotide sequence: TGCAGCGTTGTGGAGCTAGCGGGAGGTGGGGAGCTGTTTTTT. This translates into CSVVELAGGGELFF.

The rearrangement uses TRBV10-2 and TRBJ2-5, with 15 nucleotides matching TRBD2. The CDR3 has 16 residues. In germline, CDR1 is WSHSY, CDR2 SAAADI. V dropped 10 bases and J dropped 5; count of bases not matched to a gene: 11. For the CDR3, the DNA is TGCGCCACCTTAGGACTAGCGGGGGGGCAGCGGGAGACCCAGTACTTC. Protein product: CATLGLAGGQRETQYF.

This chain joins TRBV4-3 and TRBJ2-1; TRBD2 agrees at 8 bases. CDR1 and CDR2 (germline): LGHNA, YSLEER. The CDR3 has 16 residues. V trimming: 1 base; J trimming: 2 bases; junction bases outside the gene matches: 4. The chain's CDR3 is CASSQARGGPYNEQFF. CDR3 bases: TGCGCCAGCAGCCAAGCTCGCGGGGGGCCCTACAATGAGCAGTTCTTC.

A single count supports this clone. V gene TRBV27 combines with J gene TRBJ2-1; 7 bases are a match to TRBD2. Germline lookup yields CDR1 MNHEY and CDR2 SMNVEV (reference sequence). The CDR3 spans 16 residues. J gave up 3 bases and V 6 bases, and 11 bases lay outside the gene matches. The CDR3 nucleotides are TGTGCCAGCAGACCGATCCTAGCGGTGGTCTACAATGAGCAGTTCTTC. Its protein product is CASRPILAVVYNEQFF.

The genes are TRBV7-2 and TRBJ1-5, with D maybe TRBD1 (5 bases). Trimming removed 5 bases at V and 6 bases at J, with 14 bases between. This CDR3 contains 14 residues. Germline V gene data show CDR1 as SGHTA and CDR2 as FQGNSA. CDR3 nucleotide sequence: TGTGCCAGCAGCGAAGGGTCGGGGGGTCAGCCCCAGCATTTT. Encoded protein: CASSEGSGGQPQHF.

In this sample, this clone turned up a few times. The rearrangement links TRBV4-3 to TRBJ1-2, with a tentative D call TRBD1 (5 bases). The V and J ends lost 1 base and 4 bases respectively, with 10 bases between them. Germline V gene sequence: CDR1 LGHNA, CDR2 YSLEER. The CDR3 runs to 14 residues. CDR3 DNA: TGCGCCAGCAGCCAAGGCAGGGTGGGCTATGGCTACACCTTC. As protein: CASSQGRVGYGYTF.

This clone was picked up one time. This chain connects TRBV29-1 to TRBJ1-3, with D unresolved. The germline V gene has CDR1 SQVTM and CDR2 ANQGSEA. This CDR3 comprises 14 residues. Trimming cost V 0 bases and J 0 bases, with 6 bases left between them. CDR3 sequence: CSVEDDYSGNTIYF. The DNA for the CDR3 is TGCAGCGTTGAAGACGACTACTCTGGAAACACCATATATTTT. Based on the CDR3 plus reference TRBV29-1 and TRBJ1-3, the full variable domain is SAVISQKPSRDICQRGTSLTIQCQVDSQVTMMFWYRQQPGQSLTLIATANQGSEATYESGFVIDKFPISRPNLTFSTLTVSNMSPEDSSIYLCSVEDDYSGNTIYFGEGSWLTVV.

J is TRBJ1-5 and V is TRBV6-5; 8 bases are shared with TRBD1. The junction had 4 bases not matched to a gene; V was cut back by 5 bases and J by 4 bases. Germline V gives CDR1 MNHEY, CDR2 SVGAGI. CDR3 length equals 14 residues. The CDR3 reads CASSRGQGNQPQHF. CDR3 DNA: TGTGCCAGCAGTCGCGGACAGGGAAATCAGCCCCAGCATTTT.

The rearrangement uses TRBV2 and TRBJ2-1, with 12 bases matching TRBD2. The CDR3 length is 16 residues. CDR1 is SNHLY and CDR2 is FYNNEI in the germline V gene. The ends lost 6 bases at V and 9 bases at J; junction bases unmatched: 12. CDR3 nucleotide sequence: TGTGCCAGCAGAGAACTAGCGGGGGGTGGTCCTGGTGAGCAGTTCTTC. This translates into CASRELAGGGPGEQFF.

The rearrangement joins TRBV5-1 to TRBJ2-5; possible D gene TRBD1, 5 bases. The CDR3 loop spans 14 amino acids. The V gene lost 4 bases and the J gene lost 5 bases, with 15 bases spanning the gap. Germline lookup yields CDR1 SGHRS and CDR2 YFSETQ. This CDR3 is CASSRGQAPETQYF. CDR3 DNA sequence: TGCGCCAGCAGCCGAGGACAAGCCCCCGAGACCCAGTACTTC.

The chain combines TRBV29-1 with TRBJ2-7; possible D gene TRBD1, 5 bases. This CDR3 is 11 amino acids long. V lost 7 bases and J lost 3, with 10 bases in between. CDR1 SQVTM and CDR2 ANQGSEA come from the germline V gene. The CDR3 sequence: CSAGHDYEQYF. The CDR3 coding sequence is TGCAGCGCAGGACATGACTACGAGCAGTACTTC.

The CDR3 loop reads CASSADSPWNTEAFF. The CDR3 nucleotides are TGTGCCAGCAGTGCGGACAGCCCTTGGAACACTGAAGCTTTCTTT. The V gene is TRBV2, the J gene TRBJ1-1; D may be TRBD1 (6 bases). The CDR3 extends over 15 amino acids. The germline V gene has CDR1 SNHLY and CDR2 FYNNEI. Trimming shortened V by 4 bases and J by 1 base, and 13 bases separated the two germline ends.

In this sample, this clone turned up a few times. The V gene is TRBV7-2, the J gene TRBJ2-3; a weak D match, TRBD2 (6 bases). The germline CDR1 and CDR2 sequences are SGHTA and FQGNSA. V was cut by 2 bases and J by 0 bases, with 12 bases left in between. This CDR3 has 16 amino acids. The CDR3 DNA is TGTGCCAGCAGCTTACGCGGCGGGGCCAGCACAGATACGCAGTATTTT. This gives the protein CASSLRGGASTDTQYF.

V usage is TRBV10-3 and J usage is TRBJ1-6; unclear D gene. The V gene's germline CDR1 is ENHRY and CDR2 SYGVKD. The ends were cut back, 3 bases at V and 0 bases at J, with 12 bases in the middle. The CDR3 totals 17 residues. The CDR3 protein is CAISDGSGSSYNSPLHF. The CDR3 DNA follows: TGTGCCATCAGTGACGGCTCTGGGAGCTCCTATAATTCACCCCTCCACTTT.

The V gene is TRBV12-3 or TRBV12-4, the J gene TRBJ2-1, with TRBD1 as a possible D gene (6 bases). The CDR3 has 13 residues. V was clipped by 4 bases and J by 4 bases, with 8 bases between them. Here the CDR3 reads CASSSQGYNEQFF. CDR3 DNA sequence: TGTGCCAGCAGTTCCCAGGGGTACAATGAGCAGTTCTTC.

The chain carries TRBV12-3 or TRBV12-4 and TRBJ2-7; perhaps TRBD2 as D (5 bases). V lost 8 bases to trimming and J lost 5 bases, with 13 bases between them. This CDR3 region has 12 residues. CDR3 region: CASGLREHEQYF. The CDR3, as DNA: TGTGCCAGCGGCCTTAGGGAGCACGAGCAGTACTTC.

Here the CDR3 DNA reads TGTGCCAGCAGCCATACACGGTGGGACACAAATTTCTACGAGCAGTACTTC. As protein: CASSHTRWDTNFYEQYF. The chain uses TRBV14 and TRBJ2-7, with D perhaps TRBD1 (6 bases). CDR1 and CDR2 (germline): SGHDN, FVKESK. CDR3 length: 17 residues. Between the trimmed V and J ends, which lost 3 bases and 3 bases, there was a span of 21 bases.

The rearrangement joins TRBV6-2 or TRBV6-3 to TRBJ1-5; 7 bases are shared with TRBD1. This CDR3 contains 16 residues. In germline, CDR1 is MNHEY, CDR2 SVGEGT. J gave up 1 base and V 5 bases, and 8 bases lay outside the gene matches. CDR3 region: CASSVRQGWSNQPQHF. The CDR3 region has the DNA TGTGCCAGCAGTGTTCGACAGGGCTGGAGCAATCAGCCCCAGCATTTT.